These T cell receptor beta chains were read from a single sample in a study of cytomegalovirus exposure and HLA in healthy donors. Generated by immunoSEQ multiplex PCR, the TCRdb table keeps only in-frame clones and is missing some. In the table there are around 190,000 clones, roughly 87% of which are singletons. The sample taken for sequencing was PBMCs. These receptors were collected from a boy between 2 and 15 years old in good health and CMV-seronegative. Each CDR3 is given with its conserved first and last residue. The D gene is left open where the match is weak.

v_call,d_call,j_call,cdr3_aa,cdr3_nt
TRBV9,TRBD1,TRBJ2-7,CASSAGTGWGITYEQYF,TGTGCCAGCAGCGCTGGGACAGGGTGGGGAATTACCTACGAGCAGTACTTC
TRBV10-1,NA,TRBJ2-7,CASSECRGRGGEQYF,TGCGCCAGCAGTGAGTGCCGGGGGCGCGGGGGCGAGCAGTACTTC
TRBV6-5,NA,TRBJ1-5,CASSRQTNQPQHF,TGTGCCAGCAGTCGGCAGACTAATCAGCCCCAGCATTTT
TRBV13,TRBD1,TRBJ2-7,CASSLPGQGVYEQYF,TGTGCCAGCAGCTTACCGGGACAGGGGGTGTACGAGCAGTACTTC
TRBV19,TRBD1,TRBJ2-7,CASRGWDSYEQYF,TGTGCCAGTAGGGGCTGGGACAGCTACGAGCAGTACTTC
TRBV7-9,TRBD1,TRBJ1-6,CSSSSTQTGTYNSPLHF,TGTTCCAGCAGCTCCACACAGACAGGGACCTATAATTCACCCCTCCACTTT
TRBV9,NA,TRBJ1-4,CASSVGGGNEKLFF,TGTGCCAGCAGCGTAGGGGGAGGAAATGAAAAACTGTTTTTT
TRBV27,TRBD2,TRBJ2-2,CASSPGLAEANTGELFF,TGTGCCAGCAGTCCCGGACTAGCGGAGGCGAACACCGGGGAGCTGTTTTTT
TRBV11-2,NA,TRBJ2-3,CASSTIRGGESTDTQYF,TGTGCCAGCAGTACCATTAGAGGGGGGGAGAGCACAGATACGCAGTATTTT
TRBV2,TRBD1,TRBJ2-3,CASRDRGFTDTQYF,TGTGCCAGCCGGGACAGGGGGTTCACAGATACGCAGTATTTT
TRBV29-1,TRBD1,TRBJ1-2,CSVEIQGSYGYTF,TGCAGCGTTGAAATACAGGGGTCCTATGGCTACACCTTC
TRBV4-2,NA,TRBJ1-2,CASSQDLRGDYGYTF,TGTGCCAGCAGCCAAGACCTCAGGGGCGACTATGGCTACACCTTC